These 20 T cell receptor beta chains were sequenced from one sample in a study of T cells in Graves' hyperthyroidism and ophthalmopathy (dated by TCRdb to about 2019). The library was generated by multiplex PCR. Sequencing instrument: Illumina HiSeq 2000. The TCR beta CDR3 regions were amplified from the RNA transcripts. The first round of RT-PCR for the TCR CDR3 was performed with the HTBI primer set and the Qiagen OneStep RT-PCR kit. TCRdb reprocessing: public reads trimmed at Q25 with fastp, clones called with MiXCR, in-frame beta chains kept. Every CDR3 protein is listed once, alongside the most common genes and DNA of its rows. Here the sample has some 250,000 distinct CDR3 sequences; about 14% occur a single time. Roughly 15% of the sample comes from the top ten. Material: blood. Every receptor here comes from a woman aged 40 to 50 with Graves' hyperthyroidism that later progressed to Graves' ophthalmopathy.

This rearrangement joins TRBV7-2 to TRBJ2-7, with D hard to call. V was cut by 5 bases and J by 6 bases, with 17 bases left in between. The CDR3 is made up of 14 amino acids. CDR1 is SGHTA and CDR2 is FQGNSA in the germline V gene. The CDR3 here is CASSPIGRFGEQYF. Here the CDR3 DNA reads TGTGCCAGCAGCCCCATAGGGCGATTCGGCGAGCAGTACTTC.

This clonotype was recorded at least ten times. The chain uses TRBV14 and TRBJ2-7, with D unresolved. Germline V gives CDR1 SGHDN, CDR2 FVKESK. This CDR3 is built from 12 residues. V was shortened by 3 bases and J by 3 bases, with 6 bases between the two germline ends. DNA for the CDR3: TGTGCCAGCAGCCACACAGTCTACGAGCAGTACTTC. Protein: CASSHTVYEQYF.

This clonotype was recorded at least ten times. V and J are TRBV18 and TRBJ2-1, with TRBD2 matching over 10 bases. This CDR3 contains 15 residues. The germline V gene has CDR1 KGHSH and CDR2 LQKENI. V gave up 2 bases and J gave up 5 bases; unmatched junction bases: 3. This chain's CDR3 is CASSPVAGGHNEQFF. CDR3 in DNA: TGTGCCAGCTCACCAGTAGCGGGAGGACACAATGAGCAGTTCTTC.

This clonotype was found many times. The chain has TRBV6-2 or TRBV6-3 and TRBJ1-1; D is unclear. Germline values: CDR1 MNHEY, CDR2 SVGEGT. The CDR3 covers 15 residues. V was trimmed by 3 bases and J by 1 base, leaving 12 bases between them. CDR3 coding DNA: TGTGCCAGCAGTTATGGTGGCCTTTCGAACACTGAAGCTTTCTTT. Amino acids: CASSYGGLSNTEAFF.

In this sample, this clonotype turned up many times. The V and J genes are TRBV20-1 and TRBJ2-7; D is perhaps TRBD2 (6 bases). The CDR3 is made up of 13 amino acids. Trimming removed 4 bases at V and 6 bases at J, with 16 bases between. Germline-derived CDR1 and CDR2 are DFQATT and SNEGSKA (reference sequence). The CDR3 sequence is CSAKSGGMAEQYF. The CDR3 DNA is TGCAGTGCTAAATCTGGCGGGATGGCCGAGCAGTACTTC.

Regarding this clonotype: Because the CDR3 is missing its conserved closing phenylalanine or tryptophan, this is likely a read error. The J gene is TRBJ2-3, the V gene TRBV10-3, with 10 bases that match TRBD2. Germline V gene sequence: CDR1 ENHRY, CDR2 SYGVKD. The CDR3 covers 17 residues. In DNA form, the CDR3 reads TGTGTCATCAGTGAGAGCCCGGGACTAGCGAGCACAGATACGCAGTATTTA. Its protein product is CVISESPGLASTDTQYL.

The chain joins TRBV6-2 or TRBV6-3 to TRBJ1-4, with D unresolved. Trimming pared 0 bases from V and 7 bases from J, leaving 12 bases between. CDR3 length equals 15 residues. The germline V gene encodes CDR1 MNHEY and CDR2 SVGEGT. As DNA, the CDR3 is TGTGCCAGCAGTTACTCGATATGGAGCACTGAAAAACTGTTTTTT. Translation: CASSYSIWSTEKLFF.

This clonotype was observed at least ten times. This sequence joins TRBV19 and TRBJ1-1; D is perhaps TRBD1 (6 bases). The CDR3 loop spans 15 amino acids. V dropped 4 bases and J dropped 4 bases, with 16 bases sitting between them. From germline, CDR1 is LNHDA and CDR2 SQIVND (reference sequence). The CDR3 protein is CASSTLQGGITEAFF. CDR3 in DNA: TGTGCCAGTAGTACGCTACAGGGAGGGATCACTGAAGCTTTCTTT.

The chain joins TRBV3-1 to TRBJ1-4; D not certain. The V gene lost 2 bases and the J gene lost 10 bases, with 17 bases spanning the gap. The CDR3 runs to 15 residues. Germline V gene sequence: CDR1 LGHDT, CDR2 YNNKEL (reference sequence). The CDR3 bases are TGTGCCAGCAGCCAATCCCTTTTGCGGGCTGGAAAACTGTTTTTT. Its translation: CASSQSLLRAGKLFF.

In this sample, this clonotype turned up many times. The chain carries TRBV28 and TRBJ2-5; D is possibly TRBD2 (7 bases). The CDR3 covers 16 residues. Trimming removed 4 bases at V and 3 bases at J, with 18 bases between. Germline V gene sequence: CDR1 MDHEN, CDR2 SYDVKM. The CDR3 DNA is TGTGCCAGCAGTTCTACCTGGGGGCTAGCGGAAGAGACCCAGTACTTC. It encodes CASSSTWGLAEETQYF.

The sample holds a few counts of this clonotype. The chain employs TRBV6-1 and TRBJ2-7; D remains ambiguous. Germline V gene lookup returns CDR1 MNHNS and CDR2 SASEGT. The CDR3 length is 11 residues. The germline V and J ends were trimmed by 8 bases and 4 bases, with 9 bases remaining between them. The CDR3 loop reads CASVVFYEQYF. CDR3 nucleotide sequence: TGTGCCAGCGTGGTTTTTTACGAGCAGTACTTC.

The table lists this clonotype with many counts. The chain couples TRBV7-8 to TRBJ1-1; D unresolved. Germline-derived CDR1 and CDR2 are SGHVS and FQNEAQ. CDR3 length equals 13 residues. V was pared by 5 bases and J by 1 base, with 8 bases between. CDR3 sequence: CASSNVKNTEAFF. CDR3 in DNA: TGTGCCAGCAGCAACGTGAAGAACACTGAAGCTTTCTTT. Supplemented by reference TRBV7-8 and TRBJ1-1, the full variable domain reads GAGVSQSPRYKVAKRGQDVALRCDPISGHVSLFWYQQALGQGPEFLTYFQNEAQLDKSGLPSDRFFAERPEGSVSTLKIQRTQQEDSAVYLCASSNVKNTEAFFGQGTRLTVV.

The chain recombines TRBV12-3 or TRBV12-4 with TRBJ1-6; TRBD1 might be the D (5 bases). Trimming took off 4 bases at V and 13 bases at J, with 14 bases between the two ends. CDR3 length equals 13 residues. DNA for the CDR3: TGTGCCAGCAGTTGGTCACAGGATAATCCCCTCCACTTT. Residues: CASSWSQDNPLHF.

This clonotype came up many times. This chain uses TRBV7-6 with TRBJ2-2; no clear D gene. The germline V and J ends were trimmed by 2 bases and 6 bases, with 7 bases remaining between them. The germline CDR1 and CDR2 sequences are SGHVS and FNYEAQ. The CDR3 spans 13 residues. Here the CDR3 DNA reads TGTGCCAGCAGCTTATGGTCGCCCGGGGAGCTGTTTTTT. It codes for CASSLWSPGELFF.

This CDR3 reads CASRQPPGQGNEQYF. CDR3 nucleotides: TGTGCCAGCAGGCAACCCCCGGGACAGGGAAACGAGCAGTACTTC. The V gene is TRBV11-2, the J gene TRBJ2-7; the match to TRBD1 covers 9 bases. The J segment lost 5 bases and the V segment lost 6 bases, leaving 11 bases of the junction unmatched. This CDR3 contains 15 residues. The germline gives CDR1 SGHAT, CDR2 FQNNGV.

The chain employs TRBV20-1 and TRBJ2-7; D is perhaps TRBD1 (6 bases). CDR1 DFQATT and CDR2 SNEGSKA come from the germline V gene (reference sequence). V was clipped by 3 bases and J by 3 bases, with 12 bases between them. The CDR3 has 13 residues. CDR3 DNA: TGCAGTGCTAGTAGGACAGTTGACTACGAGCAGTACTTC. This translates into CSASRTVDYEQYF.

This clonotype was seen many times. The V and J genes are TRBV18 and TRBJ2-1, with TRBD1 identical over 8 bases. Germline values: CDR1 KGHSH, CDR2 LQKENI. V gave up 2 bases and J gave up 2 bases; unmatched junction bases: 2. The CDR3 has 15 amino acids. The CDR3 DNA follows: TGTGCCAGCTCACCAGGACAGGGAACCTACAATGAGCAGTTCTTC. It is translated as CASSPGQGTYNEQFF.

V usage is TRBV19 and J usage is TRBJ1-2, with 7 bases identical to TRBD1. This CDR3 has 14 residues. Germline V gene sequence: CDR1 LNHDA, CDR2 SQIVND (reference sequence). The junction had 10 bases not matched to a gene; V was cut back by 4 bases and J by 8 bases. CDR3 nucleotides: TGTGCCAGTAGTAAGGGACAGCGGGTTCGAGGCTACACCTTC. This encodes CASSKGQRVRGYTF.

The rearrangement uses TRBV14 and TRBJ2-7; 8 nucleotides agree with TRBD1. The ends lost 2 bases at V and 9 bases at J; junction bases unmatched: 9. The CDR3 is 14 amino acids. The germline gives CDR1 SGHDN, CDR2 FVKESK. The CDR3 loop is CASSQSDRVLGQYF. DNA for the CDR3: TGTGCCAGCAGCCAATCGGACAGGGTTTTAGGGCAGTACTTC.

This clonotype turned up a few times. The chain is built from TRBV19 and TRBJ1-5, with D uncertain. The V gene lost 5 bases and the J gene lost 0 bases, with 14 bases spanning the gap. The CDR3 covers 16 residues. From germline, CDR1 is LNHDA and CDR2 SQIVND (reference sequence). The DNA for the CDR3 is TGTGCCAGTAGTCCCTCGCACGGCTATAGCAATCAGCCCCAGCATTTT. This sequence encodes CASSPSHGYSNQPQHF.